Detailed here is one T cell receptor (beta chain). Its antigen is unknown. The data are from a study of post-analysis software for immune sequencing data. Background on the study: Relapsing-remitting, secondary progressive and progressive-relapsing multiple sclerosis were all included among the disease courses.

Study-wide results and caveats: Patients showed TRBV5-6, TRBV5-1 and TRBV20-1 among 4 or 5 TRBV segments more frequent than in controls. Controls had significantly higher normalized Chao1 diversity than multiple sclerosis patients. Samples from a shared batch, those prepared together, strongly co-clustered by F measure.

Tagging with unique molecular identifiers was a feature of the TCR beta cDNA libraries. Roughly 470,000 cDNA molecules came from roughly 1 to 10 million T cells. MiXCR, applied by TCRdb to the PCR reads, yields one record per CDR3 protein. The repertoire holds 750,000 to 900,000 distinct CDR3 sequences, with about 45% as singletons. CDR1 and CDR2 (germline): MRHNA, SNTAGT. This CDR3 spans 15 amino acids. The clonotype originates from a girl under 18 with multiple sclerosis. The V and J genes are TRBV6-4 and TRBJ1-1; D gene uncertain. The J call is uncertain, as TRBJ2-3 better fits the DNA end. Sequencing used blood. The CDR3 coding sequence is TGTGCCAGCAGTGAAGGAGTTGAGGCCCTTGGGGCGCAGTATTTT. This codes for CASSEGVEALGAQYF.